This is a list of T cell receptor beta chains from one sample in a study of a mutant IDH1 vaccine in newly diagnosed glioma. Using immunoSEQ multiplex PCR, the repertoire was profiled, and TCRdb retains in-frame clones only, with some absent. The sample contains 43,000 or so clones, 85% to 95% of which appear only once. These TCRs are of unknown antigen specificity. The sample consisted of PBMCs, taken from a glioma patient whose treatment included an IDH1 peptide vaccine. The receptor set was obtained from a man aged 50 to 59 with glioma. CDR3s include the opening cysteine and the closing phenylalanine or tryptophan. Each record gives: D gene, V gene, clone size, J gene, CDR3 protein, CDR3 DNA. The D gene is left open where the match is weak. Clone size is stated in some rows and not others, as once, few, many or a class when expanded.

TRBD1	TRBV19	.	TRBJ2-2	CASSRQGASTGELFF	TGTGCCAGTAGTAGACAGGGGGCGAGCACCGGGGAGCTGTTTTTT
.	TRBV18	few	TRBJ1-1	CASSPGGVNTEAFF	TGTGCCAGCTCACCAGGGGGAGTGAACACTGAAGCTTTCTTT
.	TRBV27	.	TRBJ2-5	CASSFRGPETQYF	TGTGCCAGCAGTTTCCGGGGTCCAGAGACCCAGTACTTC
.	TRBV7-9	.	TRBJ1-6	CASSPPSGVNSPLHF	TGTGCCAGCAGCCCCCCCTCGGGGGTTAATTCACCCCTCCACTTT
.	TRBV7-9	.	TRBJ2-5	CASSTVETQYF	TGTGCCAGCAGCACCGTGGAGACCCAGTACTTC
.	TRBV7-2	.	TRBJ1-1	CASSPAVNTEAFF	TGTGCCAGCAGCCCGGCGGTTAACACTGAAGCTTTCTTT
.	TRBV29-1	once	TRBJ1-1	CSVDWQGGRIAFF	TGCAGCGTTGACTGGCAGGGCGGGCGAATAGCTTTCTTT
TRBD2	TRBV2	.	TRBJ2-7	CASQGHSRTSGRADEQYF	TGTGCCAGCCAGGGGCACAGCCGGACTAGCGGGAGAGCGGACGAGCAGTACTTC
.	TRBV19	.	TRBJ2-4	CASRGYKNIQYF	TGTGCCAGTAGGGGTTACAAAAACATTCAGTACTTC
TRBD1	TRBV7-9	once	TRBJ2-2	CASSLARGQGAGELFF	TGTGCCAGCAGCTTAGCGCGTGGGCAGGGGGCCGGGGAGCTGTTTTTT
TRBD1	TRBV5-6	.	TRBJ2-7	CASSTLTGVSGEQYF	TGTGCCAGCAGCACCCTGACAGGGGTTTCGGGTGAGCAGTACTTC
.	TRBV29-1	.	TRBJ1-6	CSVVDSLNSPLHF	TGCAGCGTTGTAGACAGCCTTAATTCACCCCTCCACTTT
TRBD1	TRBV7-6	.	TRBJ2-7	CASSDRDSSYEQYF	TGTGCCAGCAGCGATCGGGACAGCTCCTACGAGCAGTACTTC
.	TRBV6-5	.	TRBJ1-6	CASSPGTLAGSPLHF	TGTGCCAGCAGTCCCGGGACTCTCGCGGGGTCACCCCTCCACTTT
.	TRBV7-6	.	TRBJ1-1	CASSLDTGPWAEAFF	TGTGCCAGCAGCTTAGACACTGGGCCCTGGGCTGAAGCTTTCTTT
.	TRBV5-1	.	TRBJ2-6	CASSLSSGANVLTF	TGCGCCAGCAGCTTAAGCTCTGGGGCCAACGTCCTGACTTTC
TRBD1	TRBV5-6	.	TRBJ1-2	CASSLQGGQGRYGYTF	TGTGCCAGCAGCTTGCAAGGGGGACAGGGCAGGTATGGCTACACCTTC
.	TRBV30	.	TRBJ1-2	CAWSEVSAGYTF	TGTGCCTGGAGTGAAGTGTCGGCGGGCTACACCTTC
.	TRBV6-5	.	TRBJ1-2	CASSWGRNTDNYGYTF	TGTGCCAGCAGTTGGGGTCGGAACACGGACAACTATGGCTACACCTTC
.	TRBV6-5	.	TRBJ1-1	CASSYSWQSNTEAFF	TGTGCCAGCAGTTACTCGTGGCAGTCTAACACTGAAGCTTTCTTT
TRBD1	TRBV4-2	.	TRBJ1-2	CASSQDGTVYGYTF	TGTGCCAGCAGCCAAGACGGGACAGTCTATGGCTACACCTTC
.	TRBV30	.	TRBJ2-7	CACMYRRSGEQYF	TGTGCCTGCATGTACCGACGATCCGGGGAGCAGTACTTC
.	TRBV30	once	TRBJ1-2	CAWSARSYYGYTF	TGTGCCTGGAGTGCCCGGTCATACTATGGCTACACCTTC
TRBD1	TRBV7-2	.	TRBJ2-2	CASRWGQGARTGELFF	TGTGCCAGCAGATGGGGACAGGGGGCGCGAACCGGGGAGCTGTTTTTT
TRBD1	TRBV28	.	TRBJ1-1	CASSFRLNRQGRTEAFF	TGTGCCAGCAGTTTCCGTCTGAACAGACAGGGGAGGACTGAAGCTTTCTTT
.	TRBV5-4	.	TRBJ1-4	CASSSRDGQGLEKLFF	TGTGCCAGCAGCTCCCGGGACGGGCAGGGATTAGAAAAACTGTTTTTT
TRBD2	TRBV6-1	once	TRBJ2-3	CASSGASGGLGTDTQYF	TGTGCCAGCAGTGGGGCTAGCGGGGGCCTAGGCACAGATACGCAGTATTTT
.	TRBV30	.	TRBJ2-1	CAWSVEVAGTYNEQFF	TGTGCCTGGAGTGTAGAGGTGGCGGGGACCTACAATGAGCAGTTCTTC
TRBD1	TRBV9	.	TRBJ2-1	CASSTGTGSYNEQFF	TGTGCCAGCAGCACCGGGACAGGCTCCTACAATGAGCAGTTCTTC
.	TRBV7-2	.	TRBJ1-6	CASSLATPNSPLHF	TGTGCCAGCAGCTTAGCGACTCCAAATTCACCCCTCCACTTT
TRBD1	TRBV7-9	.	TRBJ2-5	CASSSDRVETQYF	TGTGCCAGCAGTTCTGACAGGGTAGAGACCCAGTACTTC